These 21 T cell receptor beta chains originate from one sample sequenced in a study of control samples from healthy donors and cancer patients. Sequenced by immunoSEQ multiplex PCR; TCRdb stores in-frame clones only, minus some. The repertoire holds some 120,000 clones, with approximately 89% as singletons. The specimen was blood. These receptors all stem from a man between 18 and 29 years old in good health.

On this clone: At the DNA level, this CDR3 is encoded by other sequences in the same sample as well. In DNA form, the CDR3 reads TGCAGCGTACCTTTGACCGAAGCTTTCTTT. Amino acid sequence: CSVPLTEAFF. The chain employs TRBV29-1 and TRBJ1-1; D not certain. CDR1 SQVTM and CDR2 ANQGSEA come from the germline V gene. This CDR3 contains 10 residues. V gave up 6 bases and J gave up 8 bases, with 10 bases separating them.

This rearrangement joins TRBV11-2 to TRBJ2-7, with D possibly TRBD2 on 6 matching bases. This CDR3 contains 14 residues. V was trimmed by 1 base and J by 3 bases, leaving 10 bases between them. Germline-derived CDR1 and CDR2 are SGHAT and FQNNGV. The CDR3 DNA reads as TGTGCCAGCAGCTTAGTGGGAGGCGACTACGAGCAGTACTTC. This sequence encodes CASSLVGGDYEQYF.

This chain uses TRBV30 with TRBJ2-7, with a tentative D call TRBD1 (5 bases). Trimming took 0 bases from V and 0 from J, leaving 12 bases between them. This CDR3 comprises 15 residues. Per germline, CDR1 GTSNPN and CDR2 SVGIG (reference sequence). The CDR3 DNA sequence: TGTGCCTGGAGTGTTCTAACTCAGGGCTCCTACGAGCAGTACTTC. Translation: CAWSVLTQGSYEQYF.

V usage is TRBV7-8 and J usage is TRBJ2-2, with 7 bases matching TRBD1. Germline V gives CDR1 SGHVS, CDR2 FQNEAQ. The CDR3 consists of 16 residues. Losses at the gene ends were 5 bases for V and 1 base for J; bases not matched to a gene: 7. The DNA of the CDR3 is TGTGCCAGCAGCACAGCCGGGACAGTGAACACCGGGGAGCTGTTTTTT. Translation: CASSTAGTVNTGELFF.

The genes are TRBV19 and TRBJ1-2; possible D gene TRBD1, 5 bases. The germline V gene encodes CDR1 LNHDA and CDR2 SQIVND (reference sequence). The CDR3 is made up of 14 amino acids. V was shortened by 2 bases and J by 4 bases, with 11 bases between the two germline ends. The DNA for the CDR3 is TGTGCCAGTAGTATATTGGGGGATCCCTATGGCTACACCTTC. The encoded protein is CASSILGDPYGYTF.

CDR3 loop: CASSSGTSADTQYF. DNA for the CDR3: TGCGCCAGCAGCTCCGGGACTAGCGCAGATACGCAGTATTTT. The chain combines TRBV5-1 with TRBJ2-3, with 10 positions matching TRBD2. CDR3 size: 14 residues. CDR1 is SGHRS and CDR2 is YFSETQ in the germline V gene. V lost 3 bases and J lost 4; bases outside the gene matches: 2.

The rearrangement joins TRBV7-2 to TRBJ2-1, with 9 bases lining up with TRBD2. CDR1 and CDR2 (germline): SGHTA, FQGNSA. This CDR3 contains 15 residues. V gave up 2 bases and J gave up 4 bases; unmatched junction bases: 3. The CDR3 loop reads CASSLWSGGYNEQFF. The CDR3 DNA follows: TGTGCCAGCAGCTTATGGAGCGGGGGGTACAATGAGCAGTTCTTC. The full variable domain, completed using reference TRBV7-2 and TRBJ2-1, is GAGVSQSPSNKVTEKGKDVELRCDPISGHTALYWYRQSLGQGLEFLIYFQGNSAPDKSGLPSDRFSAERTGGSVSTLTIQRTQQEDSAVYLCASSLWSGGYNEQFFGPGTRLTVL.

The J gene is TRBJ2-7, the V gene TRBV7-9; the match to TRBD1 covers 8 bases. V shed 4 bases and J 0 bases; nucleotides not matched to a gene: 11. The CDR3 is 17 residues long. Germline V gene sequence: CDR1 SEHNR, CDR2 FQNEAQ (reference sequence). The CDR3 reads CASSSTLGQVDSYEQYF. CDR3 DNA sequence: TGTGCCAGCAGCTCAACCTTGGGACAGGTCGACTCCTACGAGCAGTACTTC. Variable domain in full (rest from reference TRBV7-9 and TRBJ2-7): DTGVSQNPRHKITKRGQNVTFRCDPISEHNRLYWYRQTLGQGPEFLTYFQNEAQLEKSRLLSDRFSAERPKGSFSTLEIQRTEQGDSAMYLCASSSTLGQVDSYEQYFGPGTRLTVT.

This chain connects TRBV29-1 to TRBJ1-1; D gene unclear. V dropped 7 bases and J dropped 1 base, with 10 bases sitting between them. Germline V gene data show CDR1 as SQVTM and CDR2 as ANQGSEA. The CDR3 is made up of 12 amino acids. The CDR3 sequence: CSAGPGNTEAFF. CDR3 nucleotides: TGCAGCGCCGGACCCGGGAACACTGAAGCTTTCTTT.

The chain couples TRBV6-5 to TRBJ1-5; D is possibly TRBD1 (5 bases). CDR1 MNHEY and CDR2 SVGAGI come from the germline V gene. The ends were cut back, 5 bases at V and 6 bases at J, with 11 bases in the middle. CDR3 size: 13 residues. CDR3 bases: TGTGCCAGCAGTAAAACAGGAAGTCAGCCCCAGCATTTT. This codes for CASSKTGSQPQHF.

The J gene is TRBJ2-1, the V gene TRBV6-5; 11 bases are shared with TRBD1. The CDR3 covers 12 residues. The J segment lost 8 bases and the V segment lost 6 bases, leaving 0 bases of the junction unmatched. Germline-derived CDR1 and CDR2 are MNHEY and SVGAGI. CDR3 DNA: TGTGCCAGCAGGGGACAGGGGGATGAGCAGTTCTTC. This codes for CASRGQGDEQFF.

J is TRBJ2-5 and V is TRBV5-1, with TRBD2 matching over 10 bases. V shed 2 bases and J 5 bases; nucleotides not matched to a gene: 0. The CDR3 is 13 amino acids. Germline V CDR1 and CDR2: SGHRS, YFSETQ. The CDR3 coding sequence is TGCGCCAGCAGCTTTAGCGGGGGGGAGACCCAGTACTTC. As protein: CASSFSGGETQYF.

The V gene is TRBV27, the J gene TRBJ1-1; the D is unclear. Germline-derived CDR1 and CDR2 are MNHEY and SMNVEV (reference sequence). The CDR3 consists of 15 residues. V lost 4 bases to trimming and J lost 1 base, with 13 bases between them. The CDR3 reads CASSSPLRQNTEAFF. The CDR3 coding sequence is TGTGCCAGCAGTTCACCCCTCAGACAGAACACTGAAGCTTTCTTT.

V and J are TRBV11-2 and TRBJ2-5; 8 bases align to TRBD1. The CDR3 is 15 amino acids. The germline V gene has CDR1 SGHAT and CDR2 FQNNGV. V was clipped by 3 bases and J by 3 bases; unmatched bases: 6. CDR3 loop: CASSFPGQGEETQYF. In DNA form, the CDR3 reads TGTGCCAGCAGCTTTCCCGGACAGGGCGAAGAGACCCAGTACTTC.

The CDR3 spells CASSQYSGNTIYF. CDR3 sequence (DNA): TGTGCCAGCAGTCAGTACTCTGGAAACACCATATATTTT. J is TRBJ1-3 and V is TRBV12-3 or TRBV12-4; no clear D. Between the trimmed V and J ends, which lost 5 bases and 0 bases, there was a span of 5 bases. The CDR3 length is 13 residues.

V and J are TRBV7-3 and TRBJ2-5; D unclear. CDR1 and CDR2 (germline): SGHTA, FQGTGA. V lost 5 bases and J 5 bases, leaving 12 bases between the germline ends. The CDR3 sequence is 13 residues long. The CDR3 region is CASSAAPTETQYF. CDR3 nucleotide sequence: TGTGCCAGCAGCGCCGCCCCGACGGAGACCCAGTACTTC. The full variable domain, in which reference TRBV7-3 and TRBJ2-5 provide the parts outside the CDR3, is GAGVSQTPSNKVTEKGKYVELRCDPISGHTALYWYRQSLGQGPEFLIYFQGTGAADDSGLPNDRFFAVRPEGSVSTLKIQRTERGDSAVYLCASSAAPTETQYFGPGTRLLVL.

The genes are TRBV2 and TRBJ2-3, with 12 bases lining up with TRBD2. The CDR3 is made up of 14 amino acids. Germline CDR1 SNHLY, CDR2 FYNNEI. The V gene end was trimmed by 6 bases and the J gene end by 6 bases; junction bases not matched to a gene: 4. In nucleotides, the CDR3 is TGTGCCAGCAGACTAGCGGGGGGTCCCGATACGCAGTATTTT. As protein: CASRLAGGPDTQYF.

The chain couples TRBV5-6 to TRBJ1-4, with D tentatively TRBD1 (5 bases). The CDR3 has 15 amino acids. V lost 1 base and J 8 bases, leaving 15 bases between the germline ends. CDR1 is SGHDT, CDR2 YYEEEE, per germline. The CDR3 loop is CASSLLAGTREKLFF. DNA for the CDR3: TGTGCCAGCAGCTTGCTGGCAGGGACTAGAGAAAAACTGTTTTTT.

The chain recombines TRBV3-1 (or the pseudogene TRBV3-2) with TRBJ1-5; a possible D gene is TRBD1 (5 bases). Germline V gene data show CDR1 as LGHDT and CDR2 as YNNKEL (reference sequence). This CDR3 is built from 15 residues. V lost 4 bases and J lost 4, with 14 bases in between. Here the CDR3 DNA reads TGTGCCAGCAGCCGATCAGAGACAGCAAATCAGCCCCAGCATTTT. As protein: CASSRSETANQPQHF.

The chain recombines TRBV30 with TRBJ1-3, with TRBD1 matching over 9 bases. Trimming took 0 bases from V and 0 from J; bases not matched to a gene: 12. Germline lookup yields CDR1 GTSNPN and CDR2 SVGIG (reference sequence). The CDR3 has 19 amino acids. The CDR3 region has the DNA TGTGCCTGGAGTGTACGTGGGACAGGGCCTTTCCTCTCTGGAAACACCATATATTTT. This translates into CAWSVRGTGPFLSGNTIYF.

This chain uses TRBV3-1 (or the pseudogene TRBV3-2) with TRBJ2-7; D not certain. CDR1 is LGHDT and CDR2 is YNNKEL in the germline V gene (reference sequence). There are 14 residues in the CDR3. The V end lost 0 bases, the J end lost 1 base, and 7 bases lay between the germline ends. The CDR3 DNA reads as TGTGCCAGCAGCCAAGAGGACGCATCCTACGAGCAGTACTTC. This translates into CASSQEDASYEQYF.